This entry lists 32 T cell receptor beta chains sequenced from one sample in a study of beta chain features in type 1 diabetes. Expressed TCRB transcripts were sequenced, since all the RNA that had been isolated was reverse transcribed. Generated by immunoSEQ multiplex PCR, the TCRdb table keeps only in-frame clones and is missing some. The table records around 300,000 clones, around 15% of them present only once. The specimen sequenced was central memory CD4+ T cells from blood. Every receptor here comes from a man under 40 in good health.

This sequence joins TRBV2 and TRBJ1-2, with 7 nucleotides matching TRBD1. The CDR3 spans 13 residues. CDR1 is SNHLY, CDR2 FYNNEI, per germline. V lost 6 bases to trimming and J lost 6 bases; unmatched junction nucleotides: 7. CDR3 DNA: TGTGCCAGCAGGCTCGACAGGGAAGATGGCTACACCTTC. Translation gives CASRLDREDGYTF.

The table lists this clone with a few counts. The chain uses TRBV18 and TRBJ2-7; D remains unclear. The CDR3 sequence is 14 residues long. V lost 1 base and J 4 bases, leaving 11 bases between the germline ends. Germline loops: CDR1 KGHSH, CDR2 LQKENI. Here the CDR3 reads CASSPRTEYYEQYF. In nucleotides, the CDR3 is TGTGCCAGCTCACCACGGACGGAATATTACGAGCAGTACTTC.

The chain is built from TRBV29-1 and TRBJ1-2; TRBD1 might be the D (6 bases). The CDR3 consists of 11 residues. Germline CDR1 is SQVTM and CDR2 is ANQGSEA. Trimming removed 7 bases at V and 2 bases at J, with 8 bases between. The CDR3 protein is CSGTENYGYTF. The CDR3 nucleotides are TGCAGCGGGACAGAAAACTATGGCTACACCTTC.

There are a few counts of this clone. The sample contains more than one DNA sequence encoding this CDR3. The chain combines TRBV11-2 with TRBJ1-1, with D tentatively TRBD1 (6 bases). Germline CDR1 is SGHAT and CDR2 is FQNNGV. CDR3 length equals 14 residues. The V end was cut by 2 bases, the J end by 1 base, with 8 bases between. The CDR3 spells CASSLRDKNTEAFF. CDR3 nucleotides: TGTGCCAGCAGCTTAAGGGACAAGAACACTGAAGCTTTCTTT.

This clone was counted only a few times. The chain has TRBV19 and TRBJ1-5; D remains unclear. The CDR3 totals 14 residues. Germline loops: CDR1 LNHDA, CDR2 SQIVND (reference sequence). V was pared by 7 bases and J by 2 bases, with 12 bases between. CDR3 in amino acids: CASNTKRGNQPQHF. In DNA form, the CDR3 reads TGTGCCAGTAACACAAAGAGGGGCAATCAGCCCCAGCATTTT. The whole variable domain, remainder taken from reference TRBV19 and TRBJ1-5, is DGGITQSPKYLFRKEGQNVTLSCEQNLNHDAMYWYRQDPGQGLRLIYYSQIVNDFQKGDIAEGYSVSREKKESFPLTVTSAQKNPTAFYLCASNTKRGNQPQHFGDGTRLSIL.

This clone occurred a few times. This sequence joins TRBV4-3 and TRBJ2-3; no reliable D call. There are 13 residues in the CDR3. Trimming took off 1 base at V and 6 bases at J, with 8 bases between the two ends. Germline V gene sequence: CDR1 LGHNA, CDR2 YSLEER. The CDR3 nucleotides are TGCGCCAGCAGCCAAGGCGGCTGGGATACGCAGTATTTT. Translating it yields CASSQGGWDTQYF.

This chain connects TRBV7-2 to TRBJ1-1, with TRBD1 matching over 9 bases. This CDR3 is built from 15 residues. The V segment lost 1 base and the J segment 9 bases; nucleotides outside the gene matches: 9. The germline CDR1 and CDR2 sequences are SGHTA and FQGNSA. As DNA, the CDR3 is TGTGCCAGCAGCTTAGGGGGGACAGGGATCCCCCAAGCTTTCTTT. Its protein is CASSLGGTGIPQAFF.

This chain uses TRBV28 with TRBJ2-3; 7 positions agree with TRBD2. J lost 2 bases, V lost 6 bases, and 8 bases had no gene match. The CDR3 has 15 amino acids. Germline-derived CDR1 and CDR2 are MDHEN and SYDVKM. The chain's CDR3 is CASRSQRDLTDTQYF. In DNA form, the CDR3 reads TGTGCCAGCAGATCCCAGCGGGACCTCACAGATACGCAGTATTTT.

This chain links TRBV13 with TRBJ2-7, with D possibly TRBD1 on 6 matching bases. The CDR3 has 15 amino acids. V was pared by 5 bases and J by 3 bases, with 17 bases between. Germline V lookup: CDR1 PRHDT, CDR2 FYEKMQ (reference sequence). CDR3 sequence: CASSPQGYSLYEQYF. CDR3 nucleotides: TGTGCCAGCAGCCCCCAGGGGTACTCTCTCTACGAGCAGTACTTC.

This clone showed up just a few times. The chain combines TRBV2 with TRBJ1-2, with 9 positions matching TRBD1. Losses at the gene ends were 6 bases for V and 0 bases for J; bases not matched to a gene: 8. Germline lookup yields CDR1 SNHLY and CDR2 FYNNEI. The length of the CDR3 is 16 residues. In DNA form, the CDR3 reads TGTGCCAGCAGCATCAACAGGGGGCCGGCTAACTATGGCTACACCTTC. Translating it yields CASSINRGPANYGYTF.

This clone has a handful of counts. The chain couples TRBV5-1 to TRBJ2-3; TRBD1 matches at 9 bases. V trimming: 4 bases; J trimming: 1 base; junction bases outside the gene matches: 7. The germline gives CDR1 SGHRS, CDR2 YFSETQ. The CDR3 runs to 16 residues. CDR3 nucleotide sequence: TGCGCCAGCAGCGGAAACCGGGACAGGGGCACAGATACGCAGTATTTT. It is translated as CASSGNRDRGTDTQYF.

The genes are TRBV7-9 and TRBJ2-6, with TRBD1 identical over 7 bases. The V and J ends lost 4 bases and 0 bases, in that order; junction bases with no gene match: 6. The germline V gene has CDR1 SEHNR and CDR2 FQNEAQ (reference sequence). The CDR3 consists of 17 residues. CDR3 amino acids: CASSYRGKISGANVLTF. Written as DNA, the CDR3 is TGTGCCAGCAGCTACAGGGGTAAGATCTCTGGGGCCAACGTCCTGACTTTC.

J is TRBJ2-1 and V is TRBV19, with TRBD1 as a possible D gene (5 bases). This CDR3 is 14 amino acids long. The V and J ends lost 4 bases and 8 bases respectively, with 15 bases between them. Germline lookup yields CDR1 LNHDA and CDR2 SQIVND (reference sequence). The CDR3 DNA sequence: TGTGCCAGTAGTACAGGGCCCATCGCCTATGAGCAGTTCTTC. This codes for CASSTGPIAYEQFF.

The chain carries TRBV5-4 and TRBJ2-3; weak D call: TRBD2 (7 bases). From germline, CDR1 is SGHNT and CDR2 YYREEE (reference sequence). The CDR3 is made up of 17 amino acids. The V end was cut by 5 bases, the J end by 1 base, with 20 bases between. The CDR3 sequence: CASSRRQGGVGTDTQYF. CDR3 in DNA: TGTGCCAGCAGTCGACGTCAAGGGGGGGTCGGCACAGATACGCAGTATTTT.

In this sample, this clone turned up a few times. The rearrangement joins TRBV11-2 to TRBJ2-7; D tentatively reads TRBD1 or TRBD2 (5 bases each). Trimming stripped 0 bases from V and 10 bases from J, with 7 bases between. The CDR3 extends over 11 amino acids. Germline-derived CDR1 and CDR2 are SGHAT and FQNNGV. The CDR3 sequence is CASSLERGQYF. CDR3 bases: TGTGCCAGCAGCTTAGAGAGGGGTCAGTACTTC.

This clone was picked up a small number of times. V usage is TRBV4-1 and J usage is TRBJ2-1; a possible D gene is TRBD1 (5 bases). CDR3 size: 13 residues. V was trimmed by 4 bases and J by 7 bases, leaving 11 bases between them. The V gene's germline CDR1 is MGHRA and CDR2 YSYEKL. For the CDR3, the DNA is TGCGCCAGCAGCCGAGGCGACAGTAATGAGCAGTTCTTC. Encoded protein: CASSRGDSNEQFF.

The rearrangement uses TRBV6-5 and TRBJ1-3; D unresolved. Between the trimmed V and J ends, which lost 0 bases and 8 bases, there was a span of 11 bases. The CDR3 has 14 amino acids. Germline V lookup: CDR1 MNHEY, CDR2 SVGAGI. CDR3 residues: CASSYSKVSDTIYF. As DNA, the CDR3 is TGTGCCAGCAGTTACTCGAAGGTGTCAGACACCATATATTTT.

CDR3 bases: TGCGCCAGCAGCCCTCCGGAAGGGGTAGGTGGCTACACCTTC. Encoded protein: CASSPPEGVGGYTF. The chain uses TRBV5-1 and TRBJ1-2; possibly TRBD1 for D (5 bases). The germline V and J ends were trimmed by 4 bases and 7 bases, with 17 bases remaining between them. There are 14 residues in the CDR3. Germline CDR1 and CDR2: SGHRS and YFSETQ. Together with reference TRBV5-1 and TRBJ1-2, the CDR3 gives the full variable domain: KAGVTQTPRYLIKTRGQQVTLSCSPISGHRSVSWYQQTPGQGLQFLFEYFSETQRNKGNFPGRFSGRQFSNSRSEMNVSTLELGDSALYLCASSPPEGVGGYTFGSGTRLTVV.

The CDR3 region is CASSPGGETGSNEQFF. For the CDR3, the DNA is TGTGCCAGCAGCCCCGGGGGAGAGACAGGGTCAAATGAGCAGTTCTTC. V gene TRBV7-2 combines with J gene TRBJ2-1; D is possibly TRBD1 (7 bases). Germline V gene data show CDR1 as SGHTA and CDR2 as FQGNSA. V lost 5 bases and J lost 7, with 21 bases in between. The CDR3 has 16 amino acids.

In this sample, this clone turned up a few times. A read error is likely here: a far larger clone is one base away. The chain is built from TRBV6-1 and TRBJ1-2; possibly TRBD1 for D (6 bases). Germline V lookup: CDR1 MNHNS, CDR2 SASEGT. The CDR3 sequence is 13 residues long. Trimming shortened V by 7 bases and J by 6 bases, and 15 bases separated the two germline ends. CDR3 DNA sequence: TGTGCCAGCACGGCGGGGGCGGGGGATGGCTACACCTTC. This gives the protein CASTAGAGDGYTF.

This clone showed up many times. CDR3 sequence reads: CAISESVTSGKNEQFF. The CDR3 DNA reads TGTGCCATCAGTGAGTCTGTGACTAGCGGAAAAAATGAGCAGTTCTTC. The rearrangement joins TRBV10-3 to TRBJ2-1, with 9 bases aligning to TRBD2. Per the germline V gene, CDR1 is ENHRY and CDR2 is SYGVKD. Trimming at V came to 0 bases and at J to 7 bases, leaving 7 bases not matched to a gene. CDR3 length equals 16 residues.

A single count supports this clone. The chain recombines TRBV5-6 with TRBJ1-1; D ambiguous. The V end lost 0 bases, the J end lost 3 bases, and 3 bases lay between the germline ends. Germline V lookup: CDR1 SGHDT, CDR2 YYEEEE. The CDR3 loop spans 12 amino acids. CDR3 in DNA: TGTGCCAGCAGCTTGGAGGACACTGAAGCTTTCTTT. This encodes CASSLEDTEAFF.

The rearrangement joins TRBV6-1 to TRBJ2-1; D may correspond to TRBD1 or TRBD2 (5 bases each). The CDR3 runs to 17 residues. CDR1 and CDR2 (germline): MNHNS, SASEGT. V was shortened by 2 bases and J by 10 bases, with 24 bases between the two germline ends. CDR3 nucleotide sequence: TGTGCCAGCAGTGAAACGGGTCCGGGACGGGTAAGAGGGGAGCAGTTCTTC. Amino acids: CASSETGPGRVRGEQFF.

The rearrangement uses TRBV29-1 and TRBJ1-3; D is unclear. Germline V gene lookup returns CDR1 SQVTM and CDR2 ANQGSEA. Deletions cut 5 bases from V and 0 bases from J, with 5 bases between. There are 12 residues in the CDR3. The CDR3, as DNA: TGCAGCGTTCGCAGCTCTGGAAACACCATATATTTT. It encodes CSVRSSGNTIYF.

This sequence joins TRBV11-2 and TRBJ2-7; D possibly corresponds to TRBD1 (7 bases). The length of the CDR3 is 15 residues. Germline lookup yields CDR1 SGHAT and CDR2 FQNNGV. V lost 1 base to trimming and J lost 2 bases, with 12 bases between them. The CDR3 nucleotides read TGTGCCAGCAGCTTAGGGAGGGGGCCCCCCTACGAGCAGTACTTC. Translated: CASSLGRGPPYEQYF.

The genes are TRBV6-6 and TRBJ1-4; the D is unclear. Trimming left V 8 bases short and J 8 bases short, with 21 bases between. The CDR3 has 15 residues. Looked up from germline, CDR1 is MNHNY and CDR2 is SVGAGI (reference sequence). CDR3 DNA sequence: TGTGCCAGCTATCCTTCGGGCGAGGGAGGAGAAAAACTGTTTTTT. It codes for CASYPSGEGGEKLFF.

The rearrangement joins TRBV30 to TRBJ2-3; TRBD2 is a possible D gene (7 bases). The CDR3 spans 15 residues. Germline-derived CDR1 and CDR2 are GTSNPN and SVGIG (reference sequence). V lost 0 bases and J lost 4, with 14 bases in between. The CDR3 region has the DNA TGTGCCTGGAGTGTAGGGGGGGGAGTGGCAGATACGCAGTATTTT. Translated: CAWSVGGGVADTQYF.

The chain has TRBV27 and TRBJ2-3; D is possibly TRBD1 or TRBD2 (5 bases each). CDR3 length: 15 residues. CDR1 is MNHEY, CDR2 SMNVEV, per germline (reference sequence). V was clipped by 6 bases and J by 10 bases, with 23 bases between them. For the CDR3, the DNA is TGTGCCAGCAGCCTTACCGGGGCCCCTCAAAGTTCGCAGTATTTT. Encoded protein: CASSLTGAPQSSQYF.

Only a few counts were recorded for this clone. V usage is TRBV7-2 and J usage is TRBJ2-7; weak D call: TRBD1 (6 bases). V was trimmed by 3 bases and J by 5 bases, leaving 14 bases between them. Germline-derived CDR1 and CDR2 are SGHTA and FQGNSA. This CDR3 contains 14 residues. The CDR3 is CASSFSRGRHEQYF. The CDR3 DNA reads as TGTGCCAGCAGCTTCTCCAGGGGAAGGCACGAGCAGTACTTC.

The CDR3 DNA follows: TGTGCCAGCAGTTACGGGGAGGGCAATCAGCCCCAGCATTTT. It specifies CASSYGEGNQPQHF. This chain links TRBV6-6 with TRBJ1-5; D not certain. CDR1 and CDR2 (germline): MNHNY, SVGAGI (reference sequence). V was cut by 2 bases and J by 2 bases, with 7 bases left in between. This CDR3 comprises 14 residues.

V gene TRBV9 combines with J gene TRBJ1-1; no definite D call. The V end lost 0 bases, the J end lost 0 bases, and 9 bases lay between the germline ends. CDR1 and CDR2 from the germline V gene are SGDLS and YYNGEE. The CDR3 consists of 15 residues. CDR3 loop: CASSVGGDMNTEAFF. Here the CDR3 DNA reads TGTGCCAGCAGCGTAGGCGGAGACATGAACACTGAAGCTTTCTTT.

The chain is built from TRBV6-1 and TRBJ2-4; 10 positions match TRBD2. CDR1 MNHNS and CDR2 SASEGT come from the germline V gene. With 6 bases clipped from V and 4 bases from J, the junction kept 6 bases outside the gene matches. The CDR3 is 15 amino acids. The CDR3 DNA is TGTGCCAGCAGCTCTGGACTAGCGGCTAAAAACATTCAGTACTTC. Amino acids: CASSSGLAAKNIQYF.